The entry below gives a single T cell receptor (beta chain) sequence along with its context. Its antigen is currently not known. Base-call qualities are not available, and no considerably larger clone is one nucleotide away. Donors were 30 to 45 systemically healthy Caucasian individuals from Russia aged roughly 6 to 90 years. Each donor gave approximately 9.3 milliliters of peripheral blood, collected into EDTA-treated Vacutainer tubes. Ficoll-Paque density-gradient centrifugation was used to isolate PBMCs, with at least 6.5 million per sample. Total RNA was extracted from PBMCs with Trizol reagent, with at least 5 micrograms obtained per sample. For every donor, an aliquot of PBMCs went through flow cytometry to measure the percentages of naive CD45RAhigh/CD27high T cells. The junction carries 12 bases between V and J, which are trimmed by 3 bases and 3 bases respectively. According to the germline V gene, CDR1 reads MGHRA and CDR2 reads YSYEKL. Inclusive of the bounding cysteine and phenylalanine, the CDR3 is 14 residues long. The read is trimmed to its CDR3 DNA, 42 bases read in frame from base 1.

To prepare the library, 5' RACE was applied. This sample was sequenced with an Illumina HiSeq 2500. A second PCR of about 7 to 12 cycles was run with a J-beta primer mix and a sample-barcoded 5' primer. A template-switch 5' adaptor carrying 12 random nucleotides introduced a unique molecular identifier onto each TCR beta cDNA molecule. Each sample yielded at least 2.5 million CDR3-containing paired-end reads. First-strand cDNA synthesis was performed from all RNA using the Mint cDNA synthesis kit, with priming by a TRBC-specific oligonucleotide. All cDNA was treated with uracil-DNA glycosylase and then went through a first 18-cycle PCR with the universal primers M1SS and BC2_uni_R. In the paper's pipeline: Each sample was normalized by randomly selecting 1 million high-quality reads, each carrying a distinct molecular identifier. Instead of being binned into consensus sequences, reads with shared molecular identifiers were discarded. MiTCR, run with a Q25 quality threshold and the strictest error-elimination algorithm, handled CDR3 identification, clonotype clustering and error correction. A nonparametric unseen species model using Euler transformation provided a lower-bound estimate of total TCR beta diversity. TCRdb reworked the public reads: Q25 trimming with fastp, MiXCR clone assembly, productive beta chains retained. A single entry per CDR3 protein holds the most common genes and DNA from its merged rows. Here the V and J calls rest on TCRdb's processing, not on the authors' analysis. For this sample the table gives hundreds of thousands of distinct CDR3 sequences, of which 40% to 55% were detected only once. The ten largest account for 20% to 25% of the sample.

The source of the sample is a study of blood T cells in healthy people across ages (dated by TCRdb to between 2014 and 2016). In terms of the full investigation: In model experiments, template switching captured roughly one uniquely barcoded TCR beta cDNA molecule for every two T cells. Age-related changes in TCR beta repertoire diversity were measured in the study by deep sequencing normalized with unique cDNA molecular identifiers. Four age groups were formed from the donors: young (average approximately 16 years), middle-aged (approximately 42), aged (over 55) and long-lived (around 82). The study analyzed two additional independent replicas of 1 million unique cDNA reads from the same blood draw for two donors, one aged 18 to 30 and one aged 80 or older. To avoid experimental bias, donors of different ages were distributed randomly across sequencing lanes.

Beyond this particular receptor, the publication reports: Compared with the aged group, the long-lived group had more naive CD4+ T cells, fewer expanded clones and increased TCR diversity, suggesting age selection. Because profiling used bulk unsorted PBMCs, naive and antigen-experienced compartments could not be compared conclusively. As age increased, observed TCR beta diversity per million T cells dropped in a roughly linear way, and a significant reduction was already evident by age 40. The percentage of naive T cells measured by flow cytometry correlated strongly with observed TCR beta diversity. Total diversity estimates from one million sequenced T cells were considered lower bounds and underestimates. Because donor CMV infection status was unknown, age-related changes in expanded clonotypes were potentially confounded.

The rearrangement combines TRBV4-1 with TRBJ2-7; TRBD1 is a possible D gene, resting on 7 matching bases. The receptor comes from a man aged 80 or over in good health. The sample was blood. The DNA is as follows: TGCGCCAGCAGCCATCAGGGGGGAGACTACGAGCAGTACTTC. It encodes CASSHQGGDYEQYF.